This T cell receptor beta chain appears in the sequencing data of a study of blood T cell repertoires in COVID-19. The overall study: Material from acute and convalescent COVID-19 was sourced from the United States, Italy and Spain. PBMCs, B-cell-depleted T cells, or T cells provided the cDNA or gDNA that made up the material.

This clone has a handful of counts. The germline V gene encodes CDR1 LNHDA and CDR2 SQIVND (reference sequence). Trimming shortened V by 2 bases and J by 4 bases, and 9 bases separated the two germline ends. This CDR3 comprises 15 residues. In the authors' methods: The authors estimated nucleated cell counts from reference gene primer amplification. Here immunoSEQ multiplex PCR was the method, and the copy in TCRdb shows in-frame clones only, minus some. The V and J calls and clone size are taken from that table; D and trimming were inferred from the DNA. The sample carries some 120,000 clones, 65% to 90% recorded once.

Sample: peripheral blood. The sequence derives from a human donor in a cohort sampled during active COVID-19. The chain has TRBV19 and TRBJ2-6; a possible D gene is TRBD2 (5 bases). The CDR3 DNA sequence: TGTGCCAGTAGTATAAGAGGGTCCGGGGCCAACGTCCTGACTTTC. Encoded protein: CASSIRGSGANVLTF. Together with reference TRBV19 and TRBJ2-6, the CDR3 gives the full variable domain: DGGITQSPKYLFRKEGQNVTLSCEQNLNHDAMYWYRQDPGQGLRLIYYSQIVNDFQKGDIAEGYSVSREKKESFPLTVTSAQKNPTAFYLCASSIRGSGANVLTFGAGSRLTVL.